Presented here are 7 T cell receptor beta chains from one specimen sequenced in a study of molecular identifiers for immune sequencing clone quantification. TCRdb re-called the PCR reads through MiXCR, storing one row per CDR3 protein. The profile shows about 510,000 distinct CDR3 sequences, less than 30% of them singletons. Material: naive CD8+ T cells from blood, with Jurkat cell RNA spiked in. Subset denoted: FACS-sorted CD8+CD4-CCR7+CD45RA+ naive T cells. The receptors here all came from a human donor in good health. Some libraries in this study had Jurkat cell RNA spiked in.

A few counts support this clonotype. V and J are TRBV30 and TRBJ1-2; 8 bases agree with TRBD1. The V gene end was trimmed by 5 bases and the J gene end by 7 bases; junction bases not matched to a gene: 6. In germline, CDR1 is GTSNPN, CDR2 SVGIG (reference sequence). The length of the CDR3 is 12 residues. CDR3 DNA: TGTGCCTGGGATCAGGGGGCAAGTGGCTACACCTTC. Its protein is CAWDQGASGYTF.

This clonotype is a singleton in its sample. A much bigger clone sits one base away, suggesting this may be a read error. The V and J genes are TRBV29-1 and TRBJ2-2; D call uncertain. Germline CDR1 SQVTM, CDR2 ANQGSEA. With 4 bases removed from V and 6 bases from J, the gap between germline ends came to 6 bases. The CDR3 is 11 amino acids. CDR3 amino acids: CSVAGAGELFF. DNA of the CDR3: TGCAGCGTTGCTGGGGCCGGGGAGCTGTTTTTT.

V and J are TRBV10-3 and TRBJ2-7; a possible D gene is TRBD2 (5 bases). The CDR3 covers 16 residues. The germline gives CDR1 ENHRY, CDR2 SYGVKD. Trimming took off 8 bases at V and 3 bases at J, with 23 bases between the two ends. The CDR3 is CAIQEGGQGGSYEQYF. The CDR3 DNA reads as TGTGCCATCCAAGAAGGCGGGCAAGGCGGAAGCTACGAGCAGTACTTC.

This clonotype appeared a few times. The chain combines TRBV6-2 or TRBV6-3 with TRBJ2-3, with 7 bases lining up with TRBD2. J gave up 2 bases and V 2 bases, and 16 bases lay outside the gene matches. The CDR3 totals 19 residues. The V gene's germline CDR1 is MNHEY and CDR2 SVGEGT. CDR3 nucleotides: TGTGCCAGCAGTTACCGTACCACGACTAGCCGGAAAGACACAGATACGCAGTATTTT. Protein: CASSYRTTTSRKDTDTQYF.

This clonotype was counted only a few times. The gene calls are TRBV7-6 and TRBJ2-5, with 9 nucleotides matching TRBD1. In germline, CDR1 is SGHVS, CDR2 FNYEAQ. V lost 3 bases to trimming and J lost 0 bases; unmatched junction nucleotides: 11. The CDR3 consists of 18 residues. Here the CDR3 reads CASSFYRRGQGYQETQYF. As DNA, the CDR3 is TGTGCCAGCAGCTTCTACCGCCGCGGACAGGGGTACCAAGAGACCCAGTACTTC.

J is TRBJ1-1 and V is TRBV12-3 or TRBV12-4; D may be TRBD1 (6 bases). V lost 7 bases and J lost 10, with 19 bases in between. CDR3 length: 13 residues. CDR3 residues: CASTFSQGISAFF. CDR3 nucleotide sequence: TGTGCCAGCACCTTCAGTCAGGGGATATCAGCTTTCTTT.

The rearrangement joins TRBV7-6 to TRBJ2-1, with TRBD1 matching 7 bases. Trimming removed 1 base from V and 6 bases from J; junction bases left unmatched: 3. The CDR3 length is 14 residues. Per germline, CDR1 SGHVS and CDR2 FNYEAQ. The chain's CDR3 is CASSLGGGVNEQFF. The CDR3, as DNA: TGTGCCAGCAGCTTAGGAGGGGGCGTCAATGAGCAGTTCTTC.